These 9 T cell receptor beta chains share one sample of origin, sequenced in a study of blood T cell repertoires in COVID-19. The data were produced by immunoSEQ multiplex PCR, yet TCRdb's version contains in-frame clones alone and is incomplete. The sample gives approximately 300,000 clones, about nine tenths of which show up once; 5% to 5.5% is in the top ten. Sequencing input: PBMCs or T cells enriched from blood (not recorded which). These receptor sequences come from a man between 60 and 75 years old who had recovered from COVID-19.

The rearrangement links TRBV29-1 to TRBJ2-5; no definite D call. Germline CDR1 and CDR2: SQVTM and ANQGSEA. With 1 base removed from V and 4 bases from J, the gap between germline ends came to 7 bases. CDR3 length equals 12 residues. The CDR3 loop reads CSVEVRPETQYF. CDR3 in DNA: TGCAGCGTTGAAGTCCGTCCAGAGACCCAGTACTTC.

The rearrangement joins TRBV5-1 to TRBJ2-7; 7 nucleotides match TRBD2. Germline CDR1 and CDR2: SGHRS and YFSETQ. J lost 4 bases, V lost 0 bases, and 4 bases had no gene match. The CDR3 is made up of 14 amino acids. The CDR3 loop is CASSLELAVYEQYF. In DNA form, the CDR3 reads TGCGCCAGCAGCTTGGAGCTAGCGGTTTACGAGCAGTACTTC.

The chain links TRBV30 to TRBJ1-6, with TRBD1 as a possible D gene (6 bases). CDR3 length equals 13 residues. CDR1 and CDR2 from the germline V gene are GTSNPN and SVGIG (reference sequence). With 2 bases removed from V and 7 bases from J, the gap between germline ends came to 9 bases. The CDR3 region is CAWSSGGNSPLHF. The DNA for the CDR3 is TGTGCCTGGAGTTCTGGGGGCAATTCACCCCTCCACTTT.

CDR3 sequence reads: CASSLGRQRIGELFF. CDR3 nucleotide sequence: TGCGCCAGCAGCTTGGGGCGGCAGCGAATCGGGGAGCTGTTTTTT. J is TRBJ2-2 and V is TRBV5-1; no reliable D call. V was trimmed by 0 bases and J by 7 bases, leaving 13 bases between them. The germline V gene encodes CDR1 SGHRS and CDR2 YFSETQ. The length of the CDR3 is 15 residues.

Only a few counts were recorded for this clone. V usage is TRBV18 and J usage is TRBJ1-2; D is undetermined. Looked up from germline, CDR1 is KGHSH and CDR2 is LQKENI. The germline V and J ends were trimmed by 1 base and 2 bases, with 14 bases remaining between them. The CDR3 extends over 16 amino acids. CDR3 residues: CASSPRQVPSNYGYTF. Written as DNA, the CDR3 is TGTGCCAGCTCACCACGGCAAGTACCCTCCAACTATGGCTACACCTTC.

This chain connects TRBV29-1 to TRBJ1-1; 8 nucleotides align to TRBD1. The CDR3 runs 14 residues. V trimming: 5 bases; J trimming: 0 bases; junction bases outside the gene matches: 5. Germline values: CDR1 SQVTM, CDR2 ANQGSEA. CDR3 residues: CSVSWTGMNTEAFF. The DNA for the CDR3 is TGCAGCGTTTCCTGGACAGGGATGAACACTGAAGCTTTCTTT.

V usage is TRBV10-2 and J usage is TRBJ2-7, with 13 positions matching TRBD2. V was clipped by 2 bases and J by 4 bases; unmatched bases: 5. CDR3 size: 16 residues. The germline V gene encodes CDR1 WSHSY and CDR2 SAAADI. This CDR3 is CASSEGGLAGFYEQYF. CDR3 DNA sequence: TGCGCCAGCAGTGAGGGGGGACTAGCGGGATTTTACGAGCAGTACTTC.

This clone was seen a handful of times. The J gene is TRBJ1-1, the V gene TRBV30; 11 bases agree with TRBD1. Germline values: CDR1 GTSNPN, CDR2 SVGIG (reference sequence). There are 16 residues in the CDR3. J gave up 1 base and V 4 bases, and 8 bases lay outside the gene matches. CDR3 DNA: TGTGCCTGGACACGCCGGGACAGGGGGTGGAACACTGAAGCTTTCTTT. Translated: CAWTRRDRGWNTEAFF.

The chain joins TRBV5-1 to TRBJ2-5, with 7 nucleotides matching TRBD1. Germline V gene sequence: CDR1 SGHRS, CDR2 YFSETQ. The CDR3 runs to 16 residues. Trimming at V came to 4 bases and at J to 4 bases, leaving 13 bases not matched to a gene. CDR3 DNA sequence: TGCGCCAGCAGCCCCTACGACAGGGTCCAGGGAGAGACCCAGTACTTC. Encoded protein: CASSPYDRVQGETQYF.